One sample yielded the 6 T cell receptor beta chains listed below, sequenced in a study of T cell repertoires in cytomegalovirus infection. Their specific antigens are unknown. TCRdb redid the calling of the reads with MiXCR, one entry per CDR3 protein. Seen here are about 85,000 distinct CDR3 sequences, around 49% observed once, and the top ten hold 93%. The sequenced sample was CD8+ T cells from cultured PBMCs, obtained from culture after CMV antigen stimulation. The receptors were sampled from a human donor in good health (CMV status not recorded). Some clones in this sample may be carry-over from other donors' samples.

The CDR3 coding sequence is TGTGCCATCAGTGAGGCATTGACTAGCGGCGCGGGGGATACGCAGTATTTT. It specifies CAISEALTSGAGDTQYF. The chain couples TRBV10-3 to TRBJ2-3, with 9 bases lining up with TRBD2. This CDR3 is 17 amino acids long. V lost 2 bases and J lost 6; bases outside the gene matches: 12. Germline-derived CDR1 and CDR2 are ENHRY and SYGVKD.

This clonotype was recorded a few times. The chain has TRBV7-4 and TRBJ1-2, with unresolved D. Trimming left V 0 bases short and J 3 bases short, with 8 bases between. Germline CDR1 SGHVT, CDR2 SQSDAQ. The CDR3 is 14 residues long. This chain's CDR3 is CASSLATSDYGYTF. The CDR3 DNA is TGTGCCAGCAGCTTAGCGACCTCCGACTATGGCTACACCTTC. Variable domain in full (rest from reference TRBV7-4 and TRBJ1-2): GAGVSQSPRYKVAKRGRDVALRCDSISGHVTLYWYRQTLGQGSEVLTYSQSDAQRDKSGRPSGRFSAERPERSVSTLKIQRTEQGDSAVYLCASSLATSDYGYTFGSGTRLTVV.

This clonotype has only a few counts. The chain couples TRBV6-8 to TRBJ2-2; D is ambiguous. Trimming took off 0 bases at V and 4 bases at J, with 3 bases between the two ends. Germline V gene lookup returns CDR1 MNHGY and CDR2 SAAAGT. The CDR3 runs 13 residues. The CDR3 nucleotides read TGTGCCAGCAGTTACTCGGGCACCGGGGAGCTGTTTTTT. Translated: CASSYSGTGELFF.

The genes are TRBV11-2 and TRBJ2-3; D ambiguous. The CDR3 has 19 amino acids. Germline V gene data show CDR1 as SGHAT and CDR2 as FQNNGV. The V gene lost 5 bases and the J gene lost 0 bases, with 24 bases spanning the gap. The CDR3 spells CASSGEPSIGKASTDTQYF. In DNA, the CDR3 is TGTGCCAGCAGCGGAGAGCCCAGCATAGGGAAAGCTAGCACAGATACGCAGTATTTT.

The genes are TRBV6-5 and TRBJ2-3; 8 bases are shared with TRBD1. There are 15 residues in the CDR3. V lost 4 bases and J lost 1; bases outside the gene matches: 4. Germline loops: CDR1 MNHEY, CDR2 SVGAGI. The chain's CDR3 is CASSCRGRGTDTQYF. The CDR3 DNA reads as TGTGCCAGCAGTTGCAGGGGGCGAGGCACAGATACGCAGTATTTT.

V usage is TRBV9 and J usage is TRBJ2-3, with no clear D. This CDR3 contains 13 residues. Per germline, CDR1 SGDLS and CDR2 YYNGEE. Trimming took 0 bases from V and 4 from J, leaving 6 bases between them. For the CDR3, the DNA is TGTGCCAGCAGCGTAGTAGAAGCAGATACGCAGTATTTT. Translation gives CASSVVEADTQYF.